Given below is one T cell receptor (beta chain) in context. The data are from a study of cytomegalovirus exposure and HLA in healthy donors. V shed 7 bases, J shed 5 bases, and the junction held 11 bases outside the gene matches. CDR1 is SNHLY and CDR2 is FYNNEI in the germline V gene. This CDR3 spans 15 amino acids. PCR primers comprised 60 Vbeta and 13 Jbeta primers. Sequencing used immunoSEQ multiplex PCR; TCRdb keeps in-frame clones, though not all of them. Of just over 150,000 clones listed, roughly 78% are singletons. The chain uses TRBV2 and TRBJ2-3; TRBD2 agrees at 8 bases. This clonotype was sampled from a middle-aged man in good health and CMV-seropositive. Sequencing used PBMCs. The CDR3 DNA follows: TGTGCCAGCACCGACTTCGGACTAGCTGGAGATACGCAGTATTTT. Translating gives CASTDFGLAGDTQYF.